This passage covers 4 T cell receptor beta chains from one sample sequenced in a study of post-analysis software for immune sequencing data. Whole-study findings and limits: Five TRBV segments occurring more often in patients than controls included TRBV5-6, TRBV5-1 and TRBV20-1.

Presence of unique molecular identifiers characterized the TCR beta cDNA libraries. TCRdb reanalysed the PCR reads using MiXCR and keeps one entry per CDR3 protein. The data show approximately 630,000 distinct CDR3 sequences, with 55% to 60% seen just once and 11% held by the top ten. Their antigens are not known. What was sequenced was blood. These receptors were collected from a girl aged 2 to 10 with multiple sclerosis.

The rearrangement joins TRBV4-3 to TRBJ1-1, with D hard to call. V lost 1 base, J lost 1 base, and 10 bases lay in between. Germline values: CDR1 LGHNA, CDR2 YSLEER. There are 15 residues in the CDR3. CDR3 protein: CASSQVEGTNTEAFF. CDR3 DNA sequence: TGCGCCAGCAGCCAAGTGGAGGGTACGAACACTGAAGCTTTCTTT.

This clonotype appeared a single time. The chain links TRBV3-1 to TRBJ2-1; D not certain. The V gene lost 1 base and the J gene lost 6 bases, with 10 bases spanning the gap. Germline V lookup: CDR1 LGHDT, CDR2 YNNKEL (reference sequence). The CDR3 covers 14 residues. The CDR3 region has the DNA TGTGCCAGCAGCCAAGTGATAGGGTCCAATGAGCAGTTCTTC. Its translation: CASSQVIGSNEQFF.

This clonotype was recorded a few times. CDR3 DNA sequence: TGCAGCGTTGCAATGGGACTTTACACCGGGGAGCTGTTTTTT. It is translated as CSVAMGLYTGELFF. The gene calls are TRBV29-1 and TRBJ2-2; D might be TRBD2 (6 bases). Trimming cost V 4 bases and J 3 bases, with 12 bases left between them. Germline V gene data show CDR1 as SQVTM and CDR2 as ANQGSEA. The CDR3 spans 14 residues.

CDR3 residues: CASSQEELAGSNEQFF. In DNA form, the CDR3 reads TGTGCCAGCAGCCAAGAGGAACTAGCGGGCAGCAATGAGCAGTTCTTC. The chain has TRBV3-1 and TRBJ2-1; the match to TRBD2 covers 9 bases. The J segment lost 6 bases and the V segment lost 0 bases, leaving 6 bases of the junction unmatched. The germline V gene has CDR1 LGHDT and CDR2 YNNKEL (reference sequence). This CDR3 contains 16 residues.